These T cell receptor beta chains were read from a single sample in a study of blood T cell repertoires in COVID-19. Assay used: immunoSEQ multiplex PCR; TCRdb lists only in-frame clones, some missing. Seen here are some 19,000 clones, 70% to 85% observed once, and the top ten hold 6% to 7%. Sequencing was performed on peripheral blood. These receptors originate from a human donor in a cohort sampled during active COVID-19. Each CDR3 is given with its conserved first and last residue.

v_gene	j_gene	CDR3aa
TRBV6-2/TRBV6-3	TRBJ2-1	CASSPELSSYNEQFF
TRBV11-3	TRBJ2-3	CASSQGGYGFMESSTDTQYF
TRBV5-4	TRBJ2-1	CASSFGRDRDNNEQFF
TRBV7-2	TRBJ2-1	CASSPRAGLAGGNEQFF
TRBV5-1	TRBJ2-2	CASSWGLAGASGELFF
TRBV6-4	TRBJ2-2	CASSEGAGNTGELFF
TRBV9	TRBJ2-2	CASSALLSGTGELFF
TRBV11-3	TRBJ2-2	CASSFSGTGELFF
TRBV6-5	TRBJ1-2	CASSYEGRVRTF
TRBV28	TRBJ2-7	CAINPGQSYEQYF
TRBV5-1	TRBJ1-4	CASSFSDPGEKLFF
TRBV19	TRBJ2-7	CASSGQASSYEQYF
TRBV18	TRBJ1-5	CASSQDRHQPQHF
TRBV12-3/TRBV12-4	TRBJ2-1	CASSLLANEQFF
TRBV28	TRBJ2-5	CASRSGGRETQYF
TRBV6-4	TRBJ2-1	CASATRAGEGNEQFF
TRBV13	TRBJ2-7	CASSPDRRAYEQYF
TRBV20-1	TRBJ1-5	CSASGRGGRQPQHF
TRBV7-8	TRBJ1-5	CASSFLDGSNQPQHF
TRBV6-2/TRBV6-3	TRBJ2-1	CASSSDSGANEQFF
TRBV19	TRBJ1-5	CASSINDFSNQPQHF
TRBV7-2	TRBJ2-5	CASSSLGLEETQYF
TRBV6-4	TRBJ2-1	CASSGQGGHNEQFF
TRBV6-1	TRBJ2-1	CASSERTSGSNEQFF
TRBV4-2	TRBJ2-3	CASSVEDTQYF
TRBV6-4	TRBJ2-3	CASSDRGGTDTQYF
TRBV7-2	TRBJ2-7	CASSPSSGWSEQYF
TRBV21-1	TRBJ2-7	CASWRRTPSYEQYF
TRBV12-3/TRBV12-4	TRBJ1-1	CASSSRQTEAFF
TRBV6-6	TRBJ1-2	CASSLGQGMYGYTF
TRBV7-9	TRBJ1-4	CASSLEATRFREKLFF
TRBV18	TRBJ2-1	CASSLGPHPYNEQFF
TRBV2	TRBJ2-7	CASSETGGAGAYEQYF
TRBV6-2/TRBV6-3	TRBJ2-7	CASSYSTSGGYEQYF
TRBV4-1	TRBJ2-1	CASSQDLTGRARTASEQFF
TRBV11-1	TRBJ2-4	CASSIAGTENIQYF
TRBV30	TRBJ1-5	CAWSVGGNQPQHF
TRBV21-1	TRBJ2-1	CASSTWTSGRRAYNEQFF
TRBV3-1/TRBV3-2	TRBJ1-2	CASSQERRRGQGGYGYTF
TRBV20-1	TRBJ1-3	CSASGGGRGNTIYF
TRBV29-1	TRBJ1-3	CSVGGGSANTIYF
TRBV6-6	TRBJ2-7	CASSSPQRGHEQYF
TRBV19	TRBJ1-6	CASSADRYNSPLHF
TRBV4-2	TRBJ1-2	CASSQEGGRTGGLPFYTF
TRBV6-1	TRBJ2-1	CASSEERAAYNEQFF
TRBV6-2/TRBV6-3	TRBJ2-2	CASSYLGTSGGPNTGELFF
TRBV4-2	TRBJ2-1	CASSQDSGGGYNEQFF
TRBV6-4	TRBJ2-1	CASSDSESGNEQFF
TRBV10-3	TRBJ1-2	CAIRLKIRDMVDGYTF
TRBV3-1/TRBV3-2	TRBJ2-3	CASSQVMAGSIPDTQYF
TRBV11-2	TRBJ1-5	CASSLGQGDNQPQHF
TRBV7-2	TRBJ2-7	CALGAGAYEQYF
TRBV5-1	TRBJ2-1	CASSSDTGPSYNEQFF
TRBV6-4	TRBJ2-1	CASSDGTSGNEQFF
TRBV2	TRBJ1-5	CASSPGTGDLNQPQHF